This TCR beta chain originates from a study of long-term antiretroviral therapy in people with HIV. Study summary: About a decade before 2015, the earliest samples were taken when ART was typically delayed.

General study findings and limits: HIV repertoires spanned narrower CDR3 length ranges than controls. On ART adherence, viral resistance or therapy changes, no data were available.

Note on this clone: No antigen is known for it.

Germline V gene lookup returns CDR1 MNHEY and CDR2 SVGAGI. The CDR3 is 14 amino acids. V dropped 8 bases and J dropped 3; count of bases not matched to a gene: 7. Survey-level immunoSEQ v3.0 assays were run. Sequencing was performed with immunoSEQ multiplex PCR; in TCRdb, only in-frame clones are kept and a portion is missing. The data show about 11,000 clones, around three quarters seen once. This TCR was sampled from a man aged 25 to 40 with HIV. The V call is TRBV6-5, the J call TRBJ2-3, with 8 positions matching TRBD2. The material was unsorted PBMCs, obtained at the start of antiretroviral therapy, before treatment. CDR3 in amino acids: CASGIGLATDTQYF. The CDR3 DNA is TGTGCCAGCGGCATTGGACTAGCTACAGATACGCAGTATTTT.